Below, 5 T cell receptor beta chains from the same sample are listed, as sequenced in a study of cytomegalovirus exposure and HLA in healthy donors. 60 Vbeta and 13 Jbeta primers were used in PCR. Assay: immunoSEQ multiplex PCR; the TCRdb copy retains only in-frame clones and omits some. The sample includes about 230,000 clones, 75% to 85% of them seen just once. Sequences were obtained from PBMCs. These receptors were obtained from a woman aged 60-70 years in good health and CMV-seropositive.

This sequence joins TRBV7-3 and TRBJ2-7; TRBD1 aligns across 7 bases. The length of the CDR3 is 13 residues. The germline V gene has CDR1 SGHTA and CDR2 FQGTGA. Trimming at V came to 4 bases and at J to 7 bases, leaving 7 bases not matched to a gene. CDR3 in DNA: TGTGCCAGCAGCTCCGGGACAGTCCAAGAGCAGTACTTC. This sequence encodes CASSSGTVQEQYF.

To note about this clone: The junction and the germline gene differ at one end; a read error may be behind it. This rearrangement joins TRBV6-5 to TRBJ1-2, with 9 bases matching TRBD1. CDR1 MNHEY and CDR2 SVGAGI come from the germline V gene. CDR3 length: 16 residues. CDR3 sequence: CAGSYTGGSGVYGYTF. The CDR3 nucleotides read TGTGCCGGCAGTTACACAGGGGGCTCCGGGGTATATGGCTACACCTTC.

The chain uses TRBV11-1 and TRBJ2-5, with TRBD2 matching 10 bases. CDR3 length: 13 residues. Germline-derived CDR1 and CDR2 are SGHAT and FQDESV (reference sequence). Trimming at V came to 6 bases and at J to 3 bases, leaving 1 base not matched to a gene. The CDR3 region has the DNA TGTGCCAGCAGAGGACTAGCGGAAGAGACCCAGTACTTC. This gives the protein CASRGLAEETQYF.

The CDR3 protein is CASRTGGNQPQHF. The CDR3 DNA reads TGTGCCAGTAGGACAGGGGGCAATCAGCCCCAGCATTTT. V and J are TRBV28 and TRBJ1-5; TRBD1 matches 9 bases. V shed 9 bases and J 2 bases; nucleotides not matched to a gene: 2. The germline V gene encodes CDR1 MDHEN and CDR2 SYDVKM. This CDR3 comprises 13 residues.

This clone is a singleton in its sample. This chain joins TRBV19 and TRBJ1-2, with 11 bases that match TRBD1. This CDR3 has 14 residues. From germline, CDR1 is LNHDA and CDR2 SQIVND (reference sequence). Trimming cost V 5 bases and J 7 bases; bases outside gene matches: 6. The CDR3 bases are TGTGCCAGTAGTTTGGACAGGGGGCAGGGTGGCTACACCTTC. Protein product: CASSLDRGQGGYTF.